This note documents a single T cell receptor beta chain sequence. Antigen: not known. The data stem from a study of shared clonotypes between healthy human individuals. Overall study: Researchers assigned three CD4 naive, three CD4 memory, two CD8 naive and one CD8 memory plate to each donor. Study results and caveats: Clonotypes which were not shared had lower generation probabilities than clonotypes that all four donors shared.

Germline assignment: CDR1 LGHNA and CDR2 YSLEER. The CDR3 is 12 residues long. V lost 4 bases and J 8 bases, leaving 10 bases between the germline ends. Samples underwent the assay at deep level. Profiling relied on immunoSEQ multiplex PCR, and the TCRdb table lists in-frame clones only, not all of them. Among around 690,000 clones listed, less than 95% were seen once. The chain carries TRBV4-3 and TRBJ2-3; weak D call: TRBD2 (6 bases). This TCR came from a man in his late teens or twenties in good health. Some clones in this sample may be carry-over from other donors' samples. Sequenced: memory CD8+ T cells from PBMCs. Regarding subset: CD45RO+ cells pooled with CCR7-negative TemRA cells. DNA of the CDR3: TGCGCCAGCAGCCCATACGGGGGTACGCAGTATTTT. This translates into CASSPYGGTQYF.